These 10 T cell receptor beta chains came from one sample sequenced in a study of blood T cell repertoires in COVID-19. Some clones are missing from TCRdb's copy, which holds only in-frame ones; the method was immunoSEQ multiplex PCR. This sample yields roughly 250,000 clones, of which roughly nine tenths are seen a single time; roughly 12% belongs to the top ten. The sample comprised peripheral blood. The source of these receptors is a woman aged 25 to 39 with COVID-19, enrolled during active disease.

The chain is built from TRBV5-5 and TRBJ1-3; D is ambiguous. The CDR3 sequence is 15 residues long. V lost 5 bases, J lost 0 bases, and 12 bases lay in between. Germline V gene lookup returns CDR1 SGHKS and CDR2 YYEKEE (reference sequence). CDR3 region: CASSSLGFSGNTIYF. As DNA, the CDR3 is TGTGCCAGCAGTTCTCTTGGCTTCTCTGGAAACACCATATATTTT.

The chain links TRBV12-5 to TRBJ2-3, with D perhaps TRBD1 (5 bases). CDR3 length equals 13 residues. CDR1 is LGHNT and CDR2 is FRNRAP in the germline V gene. The V and J ends lost 9 bases and 3 bases respectively, with 13 bases between them. The CDR3 DNA follows: TGTGCTAGCACAGGTTTTGTGACAGATACGCAGTATTTT. Its translation: CASTGFVTDTQYF.

This chain joins TRBV24-1 and TRBJ2-3, with D tentatively TRBD2 (7 bases). From germline, CDR1 is KGHDR and CDR2 SFDVKD. Trimming left V 0 bases short and J 2 bases short, with 14 bases between. The CDR3 has 17 amino acids. This CDR3 reads CATSDLPSGGDTDTQYF. Here the CDR3 DNA reads TGTGCCACCAGTGATTTGCCGTCGGGGGGCGACACAGATACGCAGTATTTT.

V is TRBV4-1 and J is TRBJ2-7; weak D call: TRBD1 (5 bases). CDR1 and CDR2 (germline): MGHRA, YSYEKL. The V end was cut by 3 bases, the J end by 4 bases, with 10 bases between. The CDR3 runs 13 residues. CDR3 loop: CASSQGAGYEQYF. DNA of the CDR3: TGCGCCAGCAGCCAGGGTGCAGGGTACGAGCAGTACTTC.

The chain combines TRBV7-9 with TRBJ1-1; maybe TRBD1 (6 bases). The V end lost 5 bases, the J end lost 2 bases, and 12 bases lay between the germline ends. The CDR3 is 14 residues long. CDR1 is SEHNR and CDR2 is FQNEAQ in the germline V gene (reference sequence). The CDR3 region has the DNA TGTGCCAGCAGCCTTCAACAGGGTAACACTGAAGCTTTCTTT. Its protein is CASSLQQGNTEAFF.

The chain recombines TRBV12-3 or TRBV12-4 with TRBJ2-3, with 7 bases lining up with TRBD2. The CDR3 is made up of 13 amino acids. The trim removed 10 bases at V and 2 bases at J, leaving 6 bases unmatched. CDR3 DNA sequence: TGTGCCACAAAGCGGGGAGACACAGATACGCAGTATTTT. It encodes CATKRGDTDTQYF.

This chain uses TRBV3-1 (or the pseudogene TRBV3-2) with TRBJ1-2; D is unresolved. The CDR3 runs 15 residues. Germline V gene data show CDR1 as LGHDT and CDR2 as YNNKEL (reference sequence). With 1 base removed from V and 1 base from J, the gap between germline ends came to 10 bases. This chain's CDR3 is CASSQGLAVNYGYTF. The CDR3 region has the DNA TGTGCCAGCAGCCAAGGGTTGGCAGTTAACTATGGCTACACCTTC.

This clone was detected only a few times. J is TRBJ2-2 and V is TRBV4-1; 7 bases align to TRBD1. This CDR3 has 14 residues. Germline V gives CDR1 MGHRA, CDR2 YSYEKL. V shed 1 base, J shed 8 bases, and the junction held 4 bases outside the gene matches. The CDR3 sequence: CASSQGTGGGELFF. As DNA, the CDR3 is TGCGCCAGCAGCCAAGGGACAGGTGGAGGGGAGCTGTTTTTT.

This clone has only one observation. The chain joins TRBV11-3 to TRBJ2-7; D unresolved. V was trimmed by 1 base and J by 0 bases, leaving 7 bases between them. The germline CDR1 and CDR2 sequences are SGHNT and YENEEA. The CDR3 consists of 14 residues. CDR3 nucleotide sequence: TGTGCCAGCAGCTTAGGGCCAAGCTCCTACGAGCAGTACTTC. Translated, it gives CASSLGPSSYEQYF.

This sequence joins TRBV5-1 and TRBJ1-5; a possible D gene is TRBD1 (6 bases). In germline, CDR1 is SGHRS, CDR2 YFSETQ. Trimming cost V 4 bases and J 2 bases, with 13 bases left between them. The CDR3 has 15 residues. The chain's CDR3 is CASSQDSNGNQPQHF. For the CDR3, the DNA is TGCGCCAGCAGCCAGGACAGTAATGGCAATCAGCCCCAGCATTTT.